The TCR beta chain under discussion was sequenced for a study of T cell repertoires in cytomegalovirus infection. For the study at large: CMV infection together with matching HLA type was indicated by public TCR beta signatures. Study results and limitations: Clonotypes of TCR beta that were HLA-C-restricted and CMV-specific dominated the ex vivo response.

Each CDR3 protein gets one entry after TCRdb re-called the reads with MiXCR. Of roughly 600,000 distinct CDR3 sequences listed, 24% are singletons. This clonotype occurred a few times. Antigen specificity is unknown. The V gene lost 2 bases and the J gene lost 2 bases, with 13 bases spanning the gap. This CDR3 comprises 16 residues. Germline lookup yields CDR1 MNHNY and CDR2 SVGAGI (reference sequence). Sequenced material: CD8+ T cells from PBMCs. The V and J genes are TRBV6-6 and TRBJ2-1; D remains unclear. The TCR was taken from a human donor in good health (CMV status not recorded). Some clones in this sample may be carry-over from other donors' samples. The CDR3 sequence: CASSYAKRRPYNEQFF. CDR3 bases: TGTGCCAGCAGTTACGCCAAAAGAAGACCCTACAATGAGCAGTTCTTC.